Listed below are T cell receptor beta chains from one sample, sequenced in a study of T cells in Graves' hyperthyroidism and ophthalmopathy. MiXCR, run by TCRdb on the multiplex PCR reads, gives a single entry per CDR3 protein. The repertoire holds 640,000 or so distinct CDR3 sequences, with 13% to 15% as singletons. Sequenced: blood. The source is a woman aged 18-29 years with Graves' ophthalmopathy. The CDR3 runs from the conserved cysteine through the conserved F or W. The order of the fields is J gene, V gene, CDR3 protein.

J gene: TRBJ1-1; V gene: TRBV20-1; CDR3 protein: CSARDSVGMAEAFF
J gene: TRBJ2-1; V gene: TRBV5-5; CDR3 protein: CASNRDRALNEQFF
J gene: TRBJ2-7; V gene: TRBV18; CDR3 protein: CASPLTWAGPSYEQYF
J gene: TRBJ2-1; V gene: TRBV27; CDR3 protein: CASSLSPRTRGVPTYNEQFF
J gene: TRBJ1-2; V gene: TRBV28; CDR3 protein: CASSLGTGGHYGYTF
J gene: TRBJ2-1; V gene: TRBV19; CDR3 protein: CASSIGTDYNEQFF
J gene: TRBJ1-2; V gene: TRBV30; CDR3 protein: CAWSRADNYGYTF
J gene: TRBJ1-3; V gene: TRBV6-1; CDR3 protein: CASRRSGGTGNTIYF
J gene: TRBJ2-1; V gene: TRBV28; CDR3 protein: CASSPAEKKIYNEQFF
J gene: TRBJ2-1; V gene: TRBV11-3; CDR3 protein: CASSLRRSGPYNEQFF
J gene: TRBJ1-2; V gene: TRBV29-1; CDR3 protein: CSVDGQGQVTYGYTF
J gene: TRBJ2-1; V gene: TRBV7-8; CDR3 protein: CASSLDPTRGHEQFF
J gene: TRBJ2-7; V gene: TRBV7-2; CDR3 protein: CASSLGKGLTPSSYEQYF
J gene: TRBJ2-1; V gene: TRBV6-5; CDR3 protein: CASSYGWDRGPSSYNEQFF
J gene: TRBJ2-2; V gene: TRBV6-1; CDR3 protein: CASSWSPPGSGELFF
J gene: TRBJ2-3; V gene: TRBV30; CDR3 protein: CAWSGTVGDTQYF
J gene: TRBJ2-2; V gene: TRBV28; CDR3 protein: CASSLWTGSGELFF
J gene: TRBJ1-5; V gene: TRBV24-1; CDR3 protein: CATSGGQINQPQHF
J gene: TRBJ2-7; V gene: TRBV6-1; CDR3 protein: CASSEIVEAGYEQYF
J gene: TRBJ1-2; V gene: TRBV19; CDR3 protein: CASSITAGYGYTF
J gene: TRBJ2-1; V gene: TRBV5-4; CDR3 protein: CASSRTSGMNEQFF
J gene: TRBJ2-1; V gene: TRBV9; CDR3 protein: CASSAYRAQPTINEQFF
J gene: TRBJ1-2; V gene: TRBV2; CDR3 protein: CAWGQGVNYGYTF
J gene: TRBJ1-1; V gene: TRBV19; CDR3 protein: CASSHPTGWEAFF
J gene: TRBJ2-3; V gene: TRBV20-1; CDR3 protein: CSTTRAGPTDTQYF
J gene: TRBJ2-3; V gene: TRBV5-5; CDR3 protein: CASSLGPIRIHTQTDTQYF
J gene: TRBJ2-1; V gene: TRBV27; CDR3 protein: CASSKIAAHSGEQFF
J gene: TRBJ1-4; V gene: TRBV18; CDR3 protein: CASSLKDYTTEKLFF
J gene: TRBJ1-1; V gene: TRBV30; CDR3 protein: CAWSFRLGNTEAFF
J gene: TRBJ2-1; V gene: TRBV19; CDR3 protein: CASSSPSGNYNEQFF
J gene: TRBJ1-1; V gene: TRBV30; CDR3 protein: CAWSVQYRGRNTEAFF
J gene: TRBJ2-1; V gene: TRBV7-2; CDR3 protein: CASSLVGTTSGRANEQFF
J gene: TRBJ2-7; V gene: TRBV28; CDR3 protein: CASSFRLGDEQYF
J gene: TRBJ1-2; V gene: TRBV13; CDR3 protein: CASSHRPIRDRGRRSYGYTF
J gene: TRBJ2-7; V gene: TRBV28; CDR3 protein: CASRGLAGDSYEQYF
J gene: TRBJ2-1; V gene: TRBV10-3; CDR3 protein: CATGQGANEQFF
J gene: TRBJ2-7; V gene: TRBV6-1; CDR3 protein: CASSEDFLDRGDYEQYF
J gene: TRBJ2-7; V gene: TRBV7-2; CDR3 protein: CASILEGLAGVGEQYF
J gene: TRBJ2-7; V gene: TRBV3-1; CDR3 protein: CASTLRGVGEQYF
J gene: TRBJ2-2; V gene: TRBV24-1; CDR3 protein: CATPPGSTGELFF
J gene: TRBJ2-1; V gene: TRBV7-9; CDR3 protein: CASSSGTTNEQFF
J gene: TRBJ1-5; V gene: TRBV2; CDR3 protein: CASSLAGDGGSPQHF
J gene: TRBJ2-2; V gene: TRBV12-3/TRBV12-4; CDR3 protein: CASSRPRGTSGTGGELFF
J gene: TRBJ1-4; V gene: TRBV2; CDR3 protein: CASVQRRGRRTNEKLFF
J gene: TRBJ1-5; V gene: TRBV5-6; CDR3 protein: CASSVGTGEYQPQHF
J gene: TRBJ2-7; V gene: TRBV28; CDR3 protein: CASNLGLAAYEQYF
J gene: TRBJ2-1; V gene: TRBV5-1; CDR3 protein: CASSLETPRGNEQFF
J gene: TRBJ2-1; V gene: TRBV24-1; CDR3 protein: CATSDLWQEQFF
J gene: TRBJ2-1; V gene: TRBV5-1; CDR3 protein: CASSLPGSGRGDNEQFF
J gene: TRBJ2-1; V gene: TRBV5-1; CDR3 protein: CASRTVLGDEQFF
J gene: TRBJ2-2; V gene: TRBV12-3/TRBV12-4; CDR3 protein: CASSFQAGGELFF
J gene: TRBJ1-2; V gene: TRBV5-1; CDR3 protein: CASRRGGNGYTF
J gene: TRBJ2-1; V gene: TRBV24-1; CDR3 protein: CATSDPGAGSYNEQFF
J gene: TRBJ1-4; V gene: TRBV2; CDR3 protein: CASSDGGDRHEKLFF
J gene: TRBJ2-1; V gene: TRBV11-3; CDR3 protein: CASSLDQGISPYNEQFF
J gene: TRBJ2-5; V gene: TRBV7-8; CDR3 protein: CASSPRTKETQYF
J gene: TRBJ2-2; V gene: TRBV29-1; CDR3 protein: CSGGQGRGGSTGELFF
J gene: TRBJ2-3; V gene: TRBV6-2/TRBV6-3; CDR3 protein: CASSGTGTDTQYF